The 27 T cell receptor beta chains listed next were all sequenced from one sample in a study of regulatory T cells in long-lasting Graves disease (dated by TCRdb to the early 2020s). The time point label, read with the paper, signifies: newly diagnosed GD, antithyroid drugs for less than 3 months. RNA was extracted from PBMCs in TRIzol for both TCR sequencing and RNA sequencing. The protocol used for the library was multiplex PCR. This sample was sequenced with an Illumina HiSeq 4000. iRepertoire HTBI primers and Arm-PCR amplification of CDR3 regions were used to construct TCR beta libraries. TCRdb itself trimmed the public reads at Q25 with fastp, ran MiXCR and retained productive beta chains. Each entry is one CDR3 protein sequence, shown with its most common DNA and genes. The sample table lists approximately 480,000 distinct CDR3 sequences, 15% to 20% of them with a count of one. 12% of the sample is taken by the ten largest.

The sample was also reused in another study, on T cells in Graves' hyperthyroidism and ophthalmopathy.

Source: peripheral blood mononuclear cells (PBMCs), taken at new diagnosis, from a patient treated with antithyroid drugs. The receptors come from a man aged 40-49 years with Graves disease. Donor details come from another sample of the same person, matched by shared clones.

The table lists this clonotype with a few counts. The chain combines TRBV5-6 with TRBJ1-1, with TRBD1 as a possible D gene (6 bases). The CDR3 covers 12 residues. Trimming removed 3 bases at V and 11 bases at J, with 14 bases between. Per the germline V gene, CDR1 is SGHDT and CDR2 is YYEEEE. CDR3 DNA: TGTGCCAGCAGCTCGACAGGTCTTGACGCTTTCTTT. This translates into CASSSTGLDAFF. Filled out from reference TRBV5-6 and TRBJ1-1, the complete variable domain reads DAGVTQSPTHLIKTRGQQVTLRCSPKSGHDTVSWYQQALGQGPQFIFQYYEEEERQRGNFPDRFSGHQFPNYSSELNVNALLLGDSALYLCASSSTGLDAFFGQGTRLTVV.

This clonotype turned up a few times. The chain has TRBV12-5 and TRBJ2-7; 10 nucleotides align to TRBD1. This CDR3 region has 18 residues. The V gene end was trimmed by 0 bases and the J gene end by 5 bases; junction bases not matched to a gene: 13. CDR1 is LGHNT and CDR2 is FRNRAP in the germline V gene. The CDR3 region is CASGLVPDDRGRGDEQYF. CDR3 nucleotide sequence: TGTGCTAGTGGTTTGGTCCCAGATGACAGGGGGCGGGGAGACGAGCAGTACTTC.

This clonotype was seen at least ten times. The V and J genes are TRBV28 and TRBJ1-2; D ambiguous. The CDR3 consists of 14 residues. With 3 bases removed from V and 4 bases from J, the gap between germline ends came to 12 bases. Germline values: CDR1 MDHEN, CDR2 SYDVKM. The chain's CDR3 is CASSFGVPLYGYTF. CDR3 DNA sequence: TGTGCCAGCAGTTTTGGGGTGCCCCTCTATGGCTACACCTTC.

This rearrangement joins TRBV20-1 to TRBJ2-1, with TRBD2 matching over 10 bases. The length of the CDR3 is 15 residues. Germline loops: CDR1 DFQATT, CDR2 SNEGSKA (reference sequence). J gave up 7 bases and V 5 bases, and 11 bases lay outside the gene matches. The CDR3 loop is CSARPLAGSSNEQFF. Here the CDR3 DNA reads TGCAGTGCTCGACCACTAGCGGGGTCGAGTAATGAGCAGTTCTTC.

This clonotype was seen ten or more times. The rearrangement joins TRBV5-8 to TRBJ2-1; TRBD2 matches 8 bases. J gave up 7 bases and V 3 bases, and 9 bases lay outside the gene matches. In germline, CDR1 is SGHTS, CDR2 YDEGEE. This CDR3 is 15 amino acids long. The CDR3 spells CASSSRTSRRNEQFF. Written as DNA, the CDR3 is TGTGCCAGCAGCTCCCGGACTAGCAGGCGTAATGAGCAGTTCTTC.

A note on this clonotype: A far larger clone is just one base off, so this is likely a read error. The CDR3 DNA reads TGTGCCAGCAGCTTGTGGGGTAGCAATCAGCCCCAGCATTTT. This codes for CASSLWGSNQPQHF. The chain carries TRBV5-5 and TRBJ1-5, with D uncertain. This CDR3 is 14 amino acids long. Trimming shortened V by 1 base and J by 0 bases, and 5 bases separated the two germline ends. Germline lookup yields CDR1 SGHKS and CDR2 YYEKEE (reference sequence). The full variable domain, in which reference TRBV5-5 and TRBJ1-5 provide the parts outside the CDR3, is DAGVTQSPTHLIKTRGQQVTLRCSPISGHKSVSWYQQVLGQGPQFIFQYYEKEERGRGNFPDRFSARQFPNYSSELNVNALLLGDSALYLCASSLWGSNQPQHFGDGTRLSIL.

Ten or more counts support this clonotype. J is TRBJ2-2 and V is TRBV28; D unresolved. CDR3 length: 15 residues. V lost 1 base, J lost 9 bases, and 15 bases lay in between. Per the germline V gene, CDR1 is MDHEN and CDR2 is SYDVKM. The CDR3: CASSLSSQVVRELFF. Here the CDR3 DNA reads TGTGCCAGCAGTTTATCGTCGCAAGTCGTCCGGGAGCTGTTTTTT.

This clonotype was counted ten times or more. The chain couples TRBV20-1 to TRBJ2-5; D call uncertain. V was clipped by 4 bases and J by 2 bases, with 8 bases between them. The CDR3 is 12 residues long. CDR1 and CDR2 (germline): DFQATT, SNEGSKA (reference sequence). CDR3 in amino acids: CSAKSSQETQYF. DNA for the CDR3: TGCAGTGCTAAGAGTAGTCAAGAGACCCAGTACTTC.

This clonotype appeared a few times. J is TRBJ1-5 and V is TRBV5-8, with 9 bases fitting TRBD1. This CDR3 has 14 amino acids. Germline V CDR1 and CDR2: SGHTS, YDEGEE. With 4 bases clipped from V and 5 bases from J, the junction kept 4 bases outside the gene matches. The CDR3 is CASSTGQGHQPQHF. The DNA for the CDR3 is TGTGCCAGCAGCACTGGACAGGGGCATCAGCCCCAGCATTTT.

This clonotype was recorded a few times. The chain combines TRBV2 with TRBJ2-2; maybe TRBD2 (6 bases). This CDR3 contains 13 residues. Germline loops: CDR1 SNHLY, CDR2 FYNNEI. Trimming left V 8 bases short and J 2 bases short, with 9 bases between. The CDR3 DNA follows: TGTGCCAGCGGGGGACTCAACACCGGGGAGCTGTTTTTT. Residues: CASGGLNTGELFF.

This chain connects TRBV20-1 to TRBJ2-7; D is undetermined. The V and J ends lost 5 bases and 5 bases respectively, with 7 bases between them. CDR1 is DFQATT, CDR2 SNEGSKA, per germline (reference sequence). The CDR3 has 10 amino acids. The CDR3 is CSASRHEQYF. Here the CDR3 DNA reads TGCAGTGCTTCTCGCCACGAGCAGTACTTC.

This clonotype was seen repeatedly, ten times or more. The chain is built from TRBV24-1 and TRBJ2-7; D is unclear. This CDR3 comprises 14 residues. V lost 3 bases and J 1 base, leaving 9 bases between the germline ends. The germline CDR1 and CDR2 sequences are KGHDR and SFDVKD. CDR3 protein: CATSDASTSYEQYF. The CDR3 DNA sequence: TGTGCCACCAGTGATGCCTCAACGTCCTACGAGCAGTACTTC.

This clonotype was detected ten times or more. As DNA, the CDR3 is TGTGCCAGCAGCTTAGTTGGGAGCTCCTACGAGCAGTACTTC. Its protein is CASSLVGSSYEQYF. J is TRBJ2-7 and V is TRBV27, with D possibly being TRBD2 (5 bases). CDR3 length equals 14 residues. Trimming removed 6 bases from V and 0 bases from J, with 12 bases in between. Germline loops: CDR1 MNHEY, CDR2 SMNVEV (reference sequence).

This clonotype has ten or more counts. CDR3 sequence: CASSSASLRQGYEQYF. CDR3 DNA sequence: TGTGCCAGCAGTTCCGCCTCCCTTAGACAGGGCTACGAGCAGTACTTC. This chain joins TRBV12-3 or TRBV12-4 and TRBJ2-7; 7 nucleotides align to TRBD1. The CDR3 runs to 16 residues. After removal of 4 bases from V and 3 bases from J, the junction contained 12 bases not matched to a gene.

This clonotype was seen more than once but under ten times. The rearrangement joins TRBV30 to TRBJ2-6; D is unresolved. Trimming removed 4 bases at V and 2 bases at J, with 9 bases between. The CDR3 length is 14 residues. Germline CDR1 GTSNPN, CDR2 SVGIG (reference sequence). CDR3 sequence reads: CAWKSGAGANVLTF. Here the CDR3 DNA reads TGTGCCTGGAAGAGTGGGGCTGGGGCCAACGTCCTGACTTTC.

The chain uses TRBV3-1 and TRBJ2-5; 9 bases are a match to TRBD2. The germline gives CDR1 LGHDT, CDR2 YNNKEL (reference sequence). This CDR3 is built from 15 residues. The V gene end was trimmed by 0 bases and the J gene end by 9 bases; junction bases not matched to a gene: 8. The CDR3 sequence: CASSQDLSGGRAQYF. CDR3 in DNA: TGTGCCAGCAGCCAAGATCTAAGCGGGGGGAGGGCCCAGTACTTC.

Many counts were recorded for this clonotype. The CDR3 is CSARSGAYEQYF. In DNA form, the CDR3 reads TGCAGTGCTAGGTCAGGGGCCTACGAGCAGTACTTC. V usage is TRBV20-1 and J usage is TRBJ2-7; D possibly corresponds to TRBD1 (6 bases). CDR1 is DFQATT and CDR2 is SNEGSKA in the germline V gene (reference sequence). Trimming left V 3 bases short and J 2 bases short, with 8 bases between. This CDR3 spans 12 amino acids.

V usage is TRBV24-1 and J usage is TRBJ1-1; 7 nucleotides match TRBD1. The germline CDR1 and CDR2 sequences are KGHDR and SFDVKD. This CDR3 has 13 amino acids. Trimming at V came to 3 bases and at J to 12 bases, leaving 9 bases not matched to a gene. CDR3 region: CATSDRGRGRTFF. As DNA, the CDR3 is TGTGCCACCAGTGATCGAGGGAGGGGGCGGACTTTCTTT.

This clonotype occurred many times. The chain employs TRBV20-1 and TRBJ1-1; D remains unclear. The CDR3 has 16 residues. Germline lookup yields CDR1 DFQATT and CDR2 SNEGSKA (reference sequence). V was trimmed by 6 bases and J by 3 bases, leaving 23 bases between them. This chain's CDR3 is CSATLAGKGVDTEAFF. CDR3 nucleotide sequence: TGCAGTGCCACCTTGGCGGGAAAGGGAGTAGACACTGAAGCTTTCTTT.

There are many counts of this clonotype. The chain is built from TRBV28 and TRBJ2-7, with 7 bases lining up with TRBD1. J gave up 4 bases and V 3 bases, and 9 bases lay outside the gene matches. This CDR3 comprises 15 residues. Germline V gene data show CDR1 as MDHEN and CDR2 as SYDVKM. CDR3 in amino acids: CASSLRAWTGYEQYF. The CDR3 coding sequence is TGTGCCAGCAGTTTGAGGGCGTGGACAGGTTACGAGCAGTACTTC.

This clonotype was seen many times. The gene calls are TRBV6-1 and TRBJ1-5; TRBD1 matches at 9 bases. V trimming: 6 bases; J trimming: 1 base; junction bases outside the gene matches: 7. This CDR3 spans 16 amino acids. Germline V gives CDR1 MNHNS, CDR2 SASEGT. The CDR3 region has the DNA TGTGCCAGCAGATCGATGACAGGGGGAAGCAATCAGCCCCAGCATTTT. It translates to CASRSMTGGSNQPQHF.

The count of this clonotype is one. The CDR3 DNA reads TGTGCCAGCAGCTTGGACGCGGGGGAGCAGTACTTC. Translation gives CASSLDAGEQYF. The chain couples TRBV5-4 to TRBJ2-7, with D maybe TRBD2 (6 bases). Deletions cut 0 bases from V and 7 bases from J, with 8 bases between. CDR1 SGHNT and CDR2 YYREEE come from the germline V gene (reference sequence). The CDR3 consists of 12 residues.

This clonotype was seen more than once but under ten times. With a much larger clone just one base away, this may be a read error. This is likely a read error, given that the CDR3 carries no conserved phenylalanine or tryptophan at its end. V usage is TRBV20-1 and J usage is TRBJ2-7; 10 bases are shared with TRBD1. The germline CDR1 and CDR2 sequences are DFQATT and SNEGSKA (reference sequence). V gave up 6 bases and J gave up 5 bases; unmatched junction bases: 4. This CDR3 has 12 residues. CDR3 nucleotide sequence: TGCAGTGCGGGGGACAGGGGTCACGAGCAGTACATC. Translation: CSAGDRGHEQYI.

Of note for this clonotype: A much bigger clone sits one base away, suggesting this may be a read error. The genes are TRBV28 and TRBJ2-1; 10 bases map to TRBD1. Germline V gene sequence: CDR1 MDHEN, CDR2 SYDVKM. This CDR3 is built from 14 residues. V lost 5 bases and J lost 13; bases outside the gene matches: 11. The CDR3 coding sequence is TGTGCCAGCAGTCCGGGACAGGGGTGGGAGACCCAGTTCTTC. It yields the protein CASSPGQGWETQFF.

This clonotype was picked up a small number of times. The rearrangement links TRBV19 to TRBJ1-5; no reliable D call. The germline CDR1 and CDR2 sequences are LNHDA and SQIVND (reference sequence). This CDR3 contains 15 residues. Trimming stripped 3 bases from V and 3 bases from J, with 12 bases between. The CDR3 nucleotides read TGTGCCAGTAGTATTTCAGGACGTTACAATCAGCCCCAGCATTTT. It is translated as CASSISGRYNQPQHF.

This clonotype was counted many times. The chain links TRBV12-3 or TRBV12-4 to TRBJ2-1; 12 nucleotides match TRBD2. The CDR3 extends over 16 amino acids. After removal of 6 bases from V and 3 bases from J, the junction contained 6 bases not matched to a gene. CDR3: CASRPGLAGHYNEQFF. The DNA of the CDR3 is TGTGCCAGCAGGCCAGGACTAGCGGGGCACTACAATGAGCAGTTCTTC.

The V and J genes are TRBV20-1 and TRBJ2-3, with D tentatively TRBD2 (6 bases). The germline gives CDR1 DFQATT, CDR2 SNEGSKA (reference sequence). V gave up 0 bases and J gave up 3 bases, with 16 bases separating them. The CDR3 has 16 amino acids. Here the CDR3 reads CSARDLGGAVTDTQYF. CDR3 sequence (DNA): TGCAGTGCTAGAGATTTGGGGGGAGCGGTTACAGATACGCAGTATTTT.